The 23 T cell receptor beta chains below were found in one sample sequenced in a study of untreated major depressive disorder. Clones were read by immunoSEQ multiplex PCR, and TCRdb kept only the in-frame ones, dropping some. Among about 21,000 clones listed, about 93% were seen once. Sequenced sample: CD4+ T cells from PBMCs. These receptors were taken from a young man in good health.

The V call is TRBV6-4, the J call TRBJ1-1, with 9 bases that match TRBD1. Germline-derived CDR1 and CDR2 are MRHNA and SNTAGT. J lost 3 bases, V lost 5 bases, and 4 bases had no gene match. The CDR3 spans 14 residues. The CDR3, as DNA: TGTGCCAGCAGTCGGACAGGGGTCGACACTGAAGCTTTCTTT. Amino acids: CASSRTGVDTEAFF.

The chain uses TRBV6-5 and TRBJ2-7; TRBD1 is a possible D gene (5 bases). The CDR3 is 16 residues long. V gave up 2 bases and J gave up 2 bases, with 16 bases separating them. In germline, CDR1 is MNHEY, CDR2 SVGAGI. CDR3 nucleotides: TGTGCCAGCAGTTACGGGATACAGGTCGCTACCTACGAGCAGTACTTC. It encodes CASSYGIQVATYEQYF.

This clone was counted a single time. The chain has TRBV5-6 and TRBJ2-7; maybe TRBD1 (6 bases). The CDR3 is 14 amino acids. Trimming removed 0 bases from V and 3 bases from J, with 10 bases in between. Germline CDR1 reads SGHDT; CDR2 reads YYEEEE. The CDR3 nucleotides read TGTGCCAGCAGCTTGGTGGCGACAGGCTACGAGCAGTACTTC. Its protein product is CASSLVATGYEQYF.

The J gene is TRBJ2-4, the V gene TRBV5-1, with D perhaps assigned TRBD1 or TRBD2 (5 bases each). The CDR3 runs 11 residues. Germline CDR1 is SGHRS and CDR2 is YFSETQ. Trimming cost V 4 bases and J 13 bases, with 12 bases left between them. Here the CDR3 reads CASSAGTVQYF. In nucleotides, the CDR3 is TGCGCCAGCAGCGCCGGGACGGTACAGTACTTC.

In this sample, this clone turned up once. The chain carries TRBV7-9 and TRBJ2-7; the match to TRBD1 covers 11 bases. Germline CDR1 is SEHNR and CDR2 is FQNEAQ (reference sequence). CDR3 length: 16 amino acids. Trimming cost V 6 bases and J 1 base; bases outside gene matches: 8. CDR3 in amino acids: CASRAAGQGGSYEQYF. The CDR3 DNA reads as TGTGCCAGCAGGGCTGCGGGACAGGGGGGATCCTACGAGCAGTACTTC.

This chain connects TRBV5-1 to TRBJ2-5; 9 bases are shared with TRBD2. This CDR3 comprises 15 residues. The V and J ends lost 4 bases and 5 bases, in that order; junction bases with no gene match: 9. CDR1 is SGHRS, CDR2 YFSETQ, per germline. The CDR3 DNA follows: TGCGCCAGCAGCCCCCTAGCGGGATGGGAGGAGACCCAGTACTTC. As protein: CASSPLAGWEETQYF.

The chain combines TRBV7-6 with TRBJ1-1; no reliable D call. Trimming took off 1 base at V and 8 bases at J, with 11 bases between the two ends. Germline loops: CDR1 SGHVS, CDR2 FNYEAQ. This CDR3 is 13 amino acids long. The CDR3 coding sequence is TGTGCCAGCAGCTTAGGGCCGCAGGCGGAAGCTTTCTTT. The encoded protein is CASSLGPQAEAFF.

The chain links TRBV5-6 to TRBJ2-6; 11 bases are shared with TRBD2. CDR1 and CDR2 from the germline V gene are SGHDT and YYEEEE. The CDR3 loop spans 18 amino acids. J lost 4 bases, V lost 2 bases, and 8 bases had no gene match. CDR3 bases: TGTGCCAGCAGCTTAGCACTAGCGGGAGCCCTGGGGGCCAACGTCCTGACTTTC. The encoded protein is CASSLALAGALGANVLTF.

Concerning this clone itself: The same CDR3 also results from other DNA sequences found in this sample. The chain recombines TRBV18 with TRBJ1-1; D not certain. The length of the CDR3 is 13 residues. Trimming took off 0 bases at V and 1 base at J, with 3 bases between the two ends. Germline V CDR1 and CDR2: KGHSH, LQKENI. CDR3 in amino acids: CASSPPGNTEAFF. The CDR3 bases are TGTGCCAGCTCACCACCAGGGAACACTGAAGCTTTCTTT.

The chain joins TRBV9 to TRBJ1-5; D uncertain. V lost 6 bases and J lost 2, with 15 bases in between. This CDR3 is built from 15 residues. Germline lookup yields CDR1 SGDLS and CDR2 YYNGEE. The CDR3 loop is CASMRATTRNQPQHF. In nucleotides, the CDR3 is TGTGCCAGCATGAGGGCGACCACACGCAATCAGCCCCAGCATTTT.

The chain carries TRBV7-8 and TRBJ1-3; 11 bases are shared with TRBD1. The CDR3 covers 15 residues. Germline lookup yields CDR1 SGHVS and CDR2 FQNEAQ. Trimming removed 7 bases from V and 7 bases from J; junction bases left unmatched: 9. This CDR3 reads CASTSGTGGRNTIYF. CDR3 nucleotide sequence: TGTGCCAGCACCTCAGGGACAGGGGGGAGGAACACCATATATTTT.

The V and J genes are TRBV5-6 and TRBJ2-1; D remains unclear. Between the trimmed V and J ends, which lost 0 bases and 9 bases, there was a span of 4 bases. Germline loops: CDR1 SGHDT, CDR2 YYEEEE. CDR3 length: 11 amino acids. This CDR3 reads CASSLVAEQFF. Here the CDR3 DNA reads TGTGCCAGCAGCTTGGTCGCTGAGCAGTTCTTC.

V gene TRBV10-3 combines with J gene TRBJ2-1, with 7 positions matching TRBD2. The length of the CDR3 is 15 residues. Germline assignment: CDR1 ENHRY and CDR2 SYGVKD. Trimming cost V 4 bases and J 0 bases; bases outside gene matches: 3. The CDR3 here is CAISGGGNSYNEQFF. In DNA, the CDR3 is TGTGCCATCAGTGGGGGAGGGAACTCCTACAATGAGCAGTTCTTC.

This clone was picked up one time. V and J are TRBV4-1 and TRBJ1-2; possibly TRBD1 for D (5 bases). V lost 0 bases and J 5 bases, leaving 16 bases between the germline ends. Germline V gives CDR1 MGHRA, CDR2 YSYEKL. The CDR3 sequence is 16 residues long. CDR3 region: CASSQDVTAAGYGYTF. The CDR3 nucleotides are TGCGCCAGCAGCCAAGATGTGACAGCCGCGGGGTATGGCTACACCTTC.

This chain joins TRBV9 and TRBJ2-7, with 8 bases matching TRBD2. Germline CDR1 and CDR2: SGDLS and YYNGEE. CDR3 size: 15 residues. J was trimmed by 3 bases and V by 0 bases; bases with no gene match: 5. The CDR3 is CASSVGVSGIYEQYF. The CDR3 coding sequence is TGTGCCAGCAGCGTAGGGGTTAGCGGGATCTACGAGCAGTACTTC.

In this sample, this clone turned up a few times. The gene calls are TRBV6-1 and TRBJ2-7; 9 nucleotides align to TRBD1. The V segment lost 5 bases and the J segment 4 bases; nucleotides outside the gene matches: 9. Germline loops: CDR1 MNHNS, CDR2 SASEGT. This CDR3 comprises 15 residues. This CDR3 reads CASSLGGQGLYEQYF. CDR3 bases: TGTGCCAGCAGTTTAGGAGGACAGGGGTTGTACGAGCAGTACTTC.

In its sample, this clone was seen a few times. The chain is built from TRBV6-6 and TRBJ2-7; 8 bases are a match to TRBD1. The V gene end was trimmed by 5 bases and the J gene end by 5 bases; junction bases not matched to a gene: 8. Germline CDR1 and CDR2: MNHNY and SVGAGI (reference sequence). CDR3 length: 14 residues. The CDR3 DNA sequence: TGTGCCAGCAGTCCCCCAGGGGGCGTGGACGAGCAGTACTTC. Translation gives CASSPPGGVDEQYF.

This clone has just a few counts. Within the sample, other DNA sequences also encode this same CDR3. The CDR3 region is CASSIRDQPQHF. For the CDR3, the DNA is TGTGCCAGTAGTATCCGGGATCAGCCCCAGCATTTT. The rearrangement uses TRBV19 and TRBJ1-5; D is unresolved. The CDR3 loop spans 12 amino acids. Trimming removed 3 bases at V and 5 bases at J, with 5 bases between. Germline V lookup: CDR1 LNHDA, CDR2 SQIVND (reference sequence).

In nucleotides, the CDR3 is TGTGCCAGCAGTGTAGGACAGGGGTACTATGGCTACACCTTC. Its protein is CASSVGQGYYGYTF. This rearrangement joins TRBV2 to TRBJ1-2; 9 bases are a match to TRBD1. The CDR3 consists of 14 residues. The ends lost 4 bases at V and 3 bases at J; junction bases unmatched: 3. Germline V CDR1 and CDR2: SNHLY, FYNNEI.

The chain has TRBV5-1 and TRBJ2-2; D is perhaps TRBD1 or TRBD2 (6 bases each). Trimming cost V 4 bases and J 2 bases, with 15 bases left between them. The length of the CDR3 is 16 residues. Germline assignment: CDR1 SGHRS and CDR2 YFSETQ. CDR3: CASSPGGSLNTGELFF. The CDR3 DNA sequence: TGCGCCAGCAGCCCCGGGGGCTCCTTAAACACCGGGGAGCTGTTTTTT.

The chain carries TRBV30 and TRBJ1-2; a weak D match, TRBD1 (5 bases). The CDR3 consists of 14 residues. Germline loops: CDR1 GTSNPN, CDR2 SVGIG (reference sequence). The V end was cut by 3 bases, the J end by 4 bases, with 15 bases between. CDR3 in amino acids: CAWSDLDRAYGYTF. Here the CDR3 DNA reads TGTGCCTGGAGCGATCTCGACAGAGCCTATGGCTACACCTTC.

For the CDR3, the DNA is TGTGCCAGCAGTTTGTCGTACTATGGCTACACCTTC. This gives the protein CASSLSYYGYTF. The V gene is TRBV28, the J gene TRBJ1-2; no clear D gene. The CDR3 contains 12 residues. Germline-derived CDR1 and CDR2 are MDHEN and SYDVKM. V lost 3 bases and J 3 bases, leaving 5 bases between the germline ends.

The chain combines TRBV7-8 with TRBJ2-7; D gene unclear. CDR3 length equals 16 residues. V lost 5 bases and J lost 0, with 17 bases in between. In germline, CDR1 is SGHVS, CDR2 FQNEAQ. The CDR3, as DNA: TGTGCCAGCAGCCGTCTGGGCTGGCGGAGCTCCTACGAGCAGTACTTC. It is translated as CASSRLGWRSSYEQYF. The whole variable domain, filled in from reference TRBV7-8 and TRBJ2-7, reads GAGVSQSPRYKVAKRGQDVALRCDPISGHVSLFWYQQALGQGPEFLTYFQNEAQLDKSGLPSDRFFAERPEGSVSTLKIQRTQQEDSAVYLCASSRLGWRSSYEQYFGPGTRLTVT.